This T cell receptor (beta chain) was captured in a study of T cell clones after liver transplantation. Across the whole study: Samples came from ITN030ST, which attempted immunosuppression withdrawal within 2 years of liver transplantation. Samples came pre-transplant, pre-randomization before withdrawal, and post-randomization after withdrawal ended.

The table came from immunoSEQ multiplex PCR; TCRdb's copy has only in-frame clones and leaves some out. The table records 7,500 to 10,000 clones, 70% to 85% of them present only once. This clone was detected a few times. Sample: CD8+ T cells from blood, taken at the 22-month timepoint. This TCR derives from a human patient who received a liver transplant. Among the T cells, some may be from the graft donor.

The DNA for the CDR3 is TGCAGCGTTGTGTCCCGGGATACCTACGAGCAGTACTTC. This codes for CSVVSRDTYEQYF. The J gene is TRBJ2-7, the V gene TRBV29-1, with a weak D call TRBD2 (5 bases). Germline CDR1 reads SQVTM; CDR2 reads ANQGSEA. This CDR3 is 13 amino acids long. The V and J ends lost 4 bases and 2 bases respectively, with 12 bases between them.